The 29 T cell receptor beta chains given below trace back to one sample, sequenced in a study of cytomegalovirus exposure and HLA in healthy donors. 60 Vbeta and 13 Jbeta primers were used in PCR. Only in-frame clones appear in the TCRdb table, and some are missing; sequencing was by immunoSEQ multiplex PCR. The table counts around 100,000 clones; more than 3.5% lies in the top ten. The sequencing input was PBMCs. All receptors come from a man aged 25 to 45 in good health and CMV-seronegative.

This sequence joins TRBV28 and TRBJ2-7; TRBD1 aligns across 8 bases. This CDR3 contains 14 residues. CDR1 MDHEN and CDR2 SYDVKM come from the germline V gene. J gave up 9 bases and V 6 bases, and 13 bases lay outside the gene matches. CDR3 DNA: TGTGCCAGCAGGGATAGACAGGGGAAAACAGTGCAGTACTTC. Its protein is CASRDRQGKTVQYF.

Written as DNA, the CDR3 is TGTGCCAGCAGCTTAACAGGGGTAGGGGGAGCTTTCTTT. Translating gives CASSLTGVGGAFF. This chain links TRBV7-9 with TRBJ1-1, with 7 nucleotides matching TRBD1. Germline-derived CDR1 and CDR2 are SEHNR and FQNEAQ (reference sequence). J lost 10 bases, V lost 2 bases, and 7 bases had no gene match. The CDR3 runs to 13 residues.

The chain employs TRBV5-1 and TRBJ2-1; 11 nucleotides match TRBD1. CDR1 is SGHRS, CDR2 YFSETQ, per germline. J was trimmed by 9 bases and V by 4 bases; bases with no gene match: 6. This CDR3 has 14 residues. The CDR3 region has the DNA TGCGCCAGCAGCGCCCGGACAGGGGGCGGTGAGCAGTTCTTC. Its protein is CASSARTGGGEQFF.

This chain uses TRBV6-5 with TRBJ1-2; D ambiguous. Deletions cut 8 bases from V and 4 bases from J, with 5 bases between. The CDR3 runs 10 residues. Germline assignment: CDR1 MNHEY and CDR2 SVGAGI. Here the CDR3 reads CASRGYGYTF. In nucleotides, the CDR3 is TGTGCCAGCCGGGGCTATGGCTACACCTTC.

CDR3 DNA: TGCGCCAGCAGCAACGGACAGGGGTCCTACGAGCAGTACTTC. Protein product: CASSNGQGSYEQYF. The V and J genes are TRBV5-1 and TRBJ2-7, with 9 positions matching TRBD1. Unmatched junction bases numbered 3, after V lost 4 bases and J lost 1 base. Per germline, CDR1 SGHRS and CDR2 YFSETQ. The CDR3 covers 14 residues.

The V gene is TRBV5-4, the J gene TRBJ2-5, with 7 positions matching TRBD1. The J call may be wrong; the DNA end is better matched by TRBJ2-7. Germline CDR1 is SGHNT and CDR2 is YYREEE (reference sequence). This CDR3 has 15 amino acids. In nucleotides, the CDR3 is TGTGCCAGCAGCCTGGGTGGGCAGGGGGTTAGCGAGCAGTACTTC. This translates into CASSLGGQGVSEQYF.

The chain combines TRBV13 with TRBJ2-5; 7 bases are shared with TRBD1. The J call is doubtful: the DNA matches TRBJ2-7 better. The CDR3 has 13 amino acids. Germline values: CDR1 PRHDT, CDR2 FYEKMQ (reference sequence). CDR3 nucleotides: TGTGCCAGCAGCACCGGGACAGCCTACGAGCAGTACTTC. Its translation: CASSTGTAYEQYF.

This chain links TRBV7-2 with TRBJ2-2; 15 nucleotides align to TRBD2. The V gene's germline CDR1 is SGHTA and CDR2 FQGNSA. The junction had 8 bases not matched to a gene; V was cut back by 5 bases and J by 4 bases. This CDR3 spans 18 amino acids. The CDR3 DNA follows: TGTGCCAGCAGCCCAGGACTAGCGGGGGGGCATGGCACCGGGGAGCTGTTTTTT. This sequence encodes CASSPGLAGGHGTGELFF.

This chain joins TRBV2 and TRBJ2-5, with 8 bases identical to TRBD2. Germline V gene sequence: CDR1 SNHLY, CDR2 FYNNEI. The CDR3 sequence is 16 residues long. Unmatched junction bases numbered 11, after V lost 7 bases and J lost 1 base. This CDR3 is CASTQGLARIQETQYF. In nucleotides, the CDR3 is TGTGCCAGCACCCAAGGACTAGCCCGAATCCAAGAGACCCAGTACTTC.

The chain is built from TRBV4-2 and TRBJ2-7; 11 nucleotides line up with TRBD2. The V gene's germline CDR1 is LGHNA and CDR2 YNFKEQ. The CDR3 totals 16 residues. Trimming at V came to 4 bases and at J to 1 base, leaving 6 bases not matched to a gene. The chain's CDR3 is CASSLTSGGDSYEQYF. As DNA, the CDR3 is TGTGCCAGCAGCCTTACTAGCGGGGGAGATTCCTACGAGCAGTACTTC.

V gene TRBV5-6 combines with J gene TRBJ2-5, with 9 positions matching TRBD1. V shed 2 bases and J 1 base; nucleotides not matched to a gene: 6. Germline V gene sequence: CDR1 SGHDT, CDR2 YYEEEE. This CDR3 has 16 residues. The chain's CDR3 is CASSLLETGGQETQYF. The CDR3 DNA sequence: TGTGCCAGCAGCTTACTAGAGACAGGGGGCCAAGAGACCCAGTACTTC.

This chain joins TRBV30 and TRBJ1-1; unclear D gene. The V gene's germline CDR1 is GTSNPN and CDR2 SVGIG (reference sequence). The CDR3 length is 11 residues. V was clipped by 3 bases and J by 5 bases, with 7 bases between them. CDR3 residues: CAWRVRTEAFF. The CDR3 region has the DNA TGTGCCTGGAGAGTTCGGACTGAAGCTTTCTTT.

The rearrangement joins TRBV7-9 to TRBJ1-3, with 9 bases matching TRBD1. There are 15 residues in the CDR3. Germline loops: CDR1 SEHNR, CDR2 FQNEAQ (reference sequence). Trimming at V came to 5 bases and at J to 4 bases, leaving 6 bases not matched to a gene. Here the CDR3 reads CASSTAGTGGNTIYF. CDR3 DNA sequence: TGTGCCAGCAGCACCGCCGGGACAGGGGGAAACACCATATATTTT.

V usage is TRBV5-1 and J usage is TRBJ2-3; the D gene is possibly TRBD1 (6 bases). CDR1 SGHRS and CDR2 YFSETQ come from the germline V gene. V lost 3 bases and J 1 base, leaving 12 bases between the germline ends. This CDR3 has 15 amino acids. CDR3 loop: CASSSRDKGTDTQYF. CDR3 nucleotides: TGCGCCAGCAGCTCCCGGGACAAGGGCACAGATACGCAGTATTTT.

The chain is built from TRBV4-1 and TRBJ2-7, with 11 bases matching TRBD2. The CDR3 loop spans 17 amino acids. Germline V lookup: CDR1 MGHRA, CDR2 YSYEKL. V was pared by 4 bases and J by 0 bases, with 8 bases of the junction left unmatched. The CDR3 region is CASSPLTGTSGSYEQYF. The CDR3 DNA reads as TGCGCCAGCAGCCCCCTTACCGGGACTAGCGGCTCCTACGAGCAGTACTTC.

The CDR3 loop reads CASSSPRARSYNEQFF. CDR3 nucleotides: TGTGCCAGCAGCTCCCCCAGGGCGAGATCCTACAATGAGCAGTTCTTC. The genes are TRBV7-9 and TRBJ2-1; D perhaps matches TRBD1 (5 bases). V lost 4 bases to trimming and J lost 1 base, with 14 bases between them. CDR3 length: 16 amino acids. CDR1 and CDR2 from the germline V gene are SEHNR and FQNEAQ (reference sequence).

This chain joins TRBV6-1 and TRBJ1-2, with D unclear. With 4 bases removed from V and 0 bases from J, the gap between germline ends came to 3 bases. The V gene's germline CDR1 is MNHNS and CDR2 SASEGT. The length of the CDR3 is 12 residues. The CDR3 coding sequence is TGTGCCAGCAGTGGTACTAACTATGGCTACACCTTC. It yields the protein CASSGTNYGYTF.

CDR3 in amino acids: CASEALAGANEQFF. The CDR3 DNA follows: TGTGCCAGCGAGGCACTAGCGGGGGCAAATGAGCAGTTCTTC. This chain links TRBV6-1 with TRBJ2-1; 11 bases agree with TRBD2. Germline V lookup: CDR1 MNHNS, CDR2 SASEGT. V shed 8 bases, J shed 7 bases, and the junction held 7 bases outside the gene matches. CDR3 size: 14 residues.

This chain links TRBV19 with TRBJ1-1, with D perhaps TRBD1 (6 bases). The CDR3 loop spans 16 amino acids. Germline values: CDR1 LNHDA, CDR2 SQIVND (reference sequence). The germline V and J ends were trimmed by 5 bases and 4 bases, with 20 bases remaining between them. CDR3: CASSPRGGGLSTEAFF. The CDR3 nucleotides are TGTGCCAGTAGTCCCCGAGGGGGGGGATTGAGCACTGAAGCTTTCTTT.

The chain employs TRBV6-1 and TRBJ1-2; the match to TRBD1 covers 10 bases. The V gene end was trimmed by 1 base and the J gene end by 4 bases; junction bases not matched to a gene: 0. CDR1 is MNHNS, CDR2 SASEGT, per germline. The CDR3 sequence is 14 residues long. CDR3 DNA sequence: TGTGCCAGCAGTGAAGGGGACAGGGGCTATGGCTACACCTTC. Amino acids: CASSEGDRGYGYTF.

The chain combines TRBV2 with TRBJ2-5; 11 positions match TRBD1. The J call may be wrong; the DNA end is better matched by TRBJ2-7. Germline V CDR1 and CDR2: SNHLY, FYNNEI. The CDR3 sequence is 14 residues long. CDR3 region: CASSTGTGGYEQYF. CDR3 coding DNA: TGTGCCAGCAGTACCGGGACAGGGGGATACGAGCAGTACTTC.

In DNA form, the CDR3 reads TGTGCCAGCCCCCCAAGGGGAAGGGTCTGGCAAGAGACCCAGTACTTC. It is translated as CASPPRGRVWQETQYF. The chain combines TRBV19 with TRBJ2-5; possible D gene TRBD1, 5 bases. CDR3 length: 16 amino acids. CDR1 LNHDA and CDR2 SQIVND come from the germline V gene (reference sequence). V lost 9 bases to trimming and J lost 2 bases, with 22 bases between them.

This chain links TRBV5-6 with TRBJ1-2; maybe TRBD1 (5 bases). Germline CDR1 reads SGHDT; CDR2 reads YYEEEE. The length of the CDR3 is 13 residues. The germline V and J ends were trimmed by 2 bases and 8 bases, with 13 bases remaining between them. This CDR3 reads CASSLNAGGGYTF. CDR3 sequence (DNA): TGTGCCAGCAGCTTAAATGCCGGGGGGGGCTACACCTTC.

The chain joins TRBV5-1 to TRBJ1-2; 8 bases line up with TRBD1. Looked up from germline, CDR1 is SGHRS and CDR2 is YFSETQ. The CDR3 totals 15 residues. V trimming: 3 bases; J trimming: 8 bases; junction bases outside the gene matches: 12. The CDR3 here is CASSSIPDRVGGYTF. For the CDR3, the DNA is TGCGCCAGCAGCTCCATCCCGGACAGGGTTGGAGGCTACACCTTC.

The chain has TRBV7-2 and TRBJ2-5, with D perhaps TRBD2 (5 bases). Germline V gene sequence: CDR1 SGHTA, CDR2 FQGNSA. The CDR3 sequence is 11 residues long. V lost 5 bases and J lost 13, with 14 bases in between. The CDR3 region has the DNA TGTGCCAGCAGCGAGCGGACCCGGGTGTACTTC. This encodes CASSERTRVYF.

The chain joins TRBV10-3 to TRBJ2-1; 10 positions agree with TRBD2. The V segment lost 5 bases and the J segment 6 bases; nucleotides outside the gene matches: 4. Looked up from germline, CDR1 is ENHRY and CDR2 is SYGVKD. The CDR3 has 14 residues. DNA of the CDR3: TGTGCCATCAGTCTCAGCGGGGGGGGCAATGAGCAGTTCTTC. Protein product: CAISLSGGGNEQFF.

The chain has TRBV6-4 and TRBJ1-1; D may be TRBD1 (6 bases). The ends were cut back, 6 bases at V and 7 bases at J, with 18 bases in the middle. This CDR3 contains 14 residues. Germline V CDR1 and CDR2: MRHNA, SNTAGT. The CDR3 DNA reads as TGTGCCAGCAGCCCCGACAGGAGTGCCATTGAAGCTTTCTTT. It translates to CASSPDRSAIEAFF.

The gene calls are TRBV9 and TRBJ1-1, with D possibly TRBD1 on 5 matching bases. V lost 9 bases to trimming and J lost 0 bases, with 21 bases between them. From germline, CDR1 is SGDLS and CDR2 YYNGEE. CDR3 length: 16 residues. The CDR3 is CATQRVGGGVNTEAFF. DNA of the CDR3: TGTGCCACACAGAGGGTTGGGGGAGGGGTGAACACTGAAGCTTTCTTT.

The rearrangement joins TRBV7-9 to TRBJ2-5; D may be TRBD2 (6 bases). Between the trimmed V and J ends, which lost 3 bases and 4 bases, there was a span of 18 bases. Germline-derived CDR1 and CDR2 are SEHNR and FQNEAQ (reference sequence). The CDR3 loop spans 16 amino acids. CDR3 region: CASSLVRGRIGETQYF. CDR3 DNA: TGTGCCAGCAGCTTGGTCCGGGGGAGGATAGGAGAGACCCAGTACTTC. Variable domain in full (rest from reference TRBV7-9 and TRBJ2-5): DTGVSQNPRHKITKRGQNVTFRCDPISEHNRLYWYRQTLGQGPEFLTYFQNEAQLEKSRLLSDRFSAERPKGSFSTLEIQRTEQGDSAMYLCASSLVRGRIGETQYFGPGTRLLVL.